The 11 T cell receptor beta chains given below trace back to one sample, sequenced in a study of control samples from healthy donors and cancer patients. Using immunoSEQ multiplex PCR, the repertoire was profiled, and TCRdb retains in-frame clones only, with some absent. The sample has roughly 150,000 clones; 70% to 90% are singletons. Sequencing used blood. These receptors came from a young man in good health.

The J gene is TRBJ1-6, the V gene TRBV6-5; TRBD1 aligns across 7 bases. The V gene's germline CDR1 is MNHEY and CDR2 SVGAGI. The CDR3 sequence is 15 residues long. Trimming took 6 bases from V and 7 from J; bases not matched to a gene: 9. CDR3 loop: CASRDRQGGNSPLHF. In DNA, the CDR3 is TGTGCCAGCAGAGATCGACAGGGCGGGAATTCACCCCTCCACTTT.

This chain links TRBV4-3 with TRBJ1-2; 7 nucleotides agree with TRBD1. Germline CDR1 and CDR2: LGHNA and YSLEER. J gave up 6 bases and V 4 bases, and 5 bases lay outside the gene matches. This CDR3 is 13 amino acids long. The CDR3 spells CASSPRQGDGYTF. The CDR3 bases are TGCGCCAGCAGCCCCCGACAGGGCGATGGCTACACCTTC.

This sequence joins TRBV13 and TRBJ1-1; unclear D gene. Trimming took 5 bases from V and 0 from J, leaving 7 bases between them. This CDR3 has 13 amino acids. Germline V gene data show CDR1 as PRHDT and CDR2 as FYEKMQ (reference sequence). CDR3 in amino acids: CASSAPLNTEAFF. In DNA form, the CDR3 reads TGTGCCAGCAGCGCCCCACTGAACACTGAAGCTTTCTTT. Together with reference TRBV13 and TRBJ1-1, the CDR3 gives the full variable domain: AAGVIQSPRHLIKEKRETATLKCYPIPRHDTVYWYQQGPGQDPQFLISFYEKMQSDKGSIPDRFSAQQFSDYHSELNMSSLELGDSALYFCASSAPLNTEAFFGQGTRLTVV.

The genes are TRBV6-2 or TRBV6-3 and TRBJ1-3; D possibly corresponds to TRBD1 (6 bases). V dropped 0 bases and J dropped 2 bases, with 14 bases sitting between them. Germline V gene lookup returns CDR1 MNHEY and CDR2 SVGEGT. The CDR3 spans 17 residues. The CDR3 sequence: CASSYSPDRLAGNTIYF. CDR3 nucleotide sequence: TGTGCCAGCAGTTACTCGCCCGACAGGCTGGCTGGAAACACCATATATTTT.

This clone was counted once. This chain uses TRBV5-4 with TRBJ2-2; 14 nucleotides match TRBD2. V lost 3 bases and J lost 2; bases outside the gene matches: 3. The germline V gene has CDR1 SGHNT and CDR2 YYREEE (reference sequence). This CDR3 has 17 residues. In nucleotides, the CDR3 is TGTGCCAGCAGCTCGGGACTAGCGGGGGAAAACACCGGGGAGCTGTTTTTT. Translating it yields CASSSGLAGENTGELFF.

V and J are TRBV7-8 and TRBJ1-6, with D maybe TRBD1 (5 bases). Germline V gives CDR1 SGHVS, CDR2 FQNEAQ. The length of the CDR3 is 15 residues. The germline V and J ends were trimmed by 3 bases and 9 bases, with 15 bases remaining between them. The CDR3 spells CASSFSGRVSSPLHF. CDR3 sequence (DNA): TGTGCCAGCAGCTTCTCAGGGCGAGTGAGTTCACCCCTCCACTTT.

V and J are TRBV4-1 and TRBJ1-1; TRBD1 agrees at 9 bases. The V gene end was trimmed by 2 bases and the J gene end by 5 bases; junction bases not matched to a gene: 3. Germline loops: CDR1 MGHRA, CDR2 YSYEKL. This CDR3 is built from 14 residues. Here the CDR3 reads CASSQTGGGTEAFF. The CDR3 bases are TGCGCCAGCAGCCAAACAGGGGGCGGGACTGAAGCTTTCTTT.

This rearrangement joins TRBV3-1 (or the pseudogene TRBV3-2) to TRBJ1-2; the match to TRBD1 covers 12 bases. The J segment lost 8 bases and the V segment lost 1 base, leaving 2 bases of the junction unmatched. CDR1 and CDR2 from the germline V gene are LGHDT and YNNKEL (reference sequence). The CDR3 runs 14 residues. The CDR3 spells CASSQGDRGRGYTF. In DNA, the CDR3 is TGTGCCAGCAGCCAAGGGGACAGGGGGCGCGGCTACACCTTC.

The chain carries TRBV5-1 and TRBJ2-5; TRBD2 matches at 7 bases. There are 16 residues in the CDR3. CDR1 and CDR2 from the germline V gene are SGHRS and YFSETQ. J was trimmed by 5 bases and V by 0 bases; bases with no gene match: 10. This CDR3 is CASSLGTPGGRETQYF. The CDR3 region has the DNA TGCGCCAGCAGCTTGGGTACCCCGGGGGGTCGTGAGACCCAGTACTTC.

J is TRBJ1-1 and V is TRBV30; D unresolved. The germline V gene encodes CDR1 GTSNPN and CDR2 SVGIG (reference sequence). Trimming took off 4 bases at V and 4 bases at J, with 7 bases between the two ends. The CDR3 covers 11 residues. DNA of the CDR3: TGTGCCTGGATTAGGGCCACTGAAGCTTTCTTT. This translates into CAWIRATEAFF.

CDR3 sequence reads: CASSWGNTEAFF. CDR3 DNA sequence: TGTGCCAGCAGCTGGGGAAACACTGAAGCTTTCTTT. The V call is TRBV5-8, the J call TRBJ1-1; D remains unclear. The germline V and J ends were trimmed by 3 bases and 2 bases, with 5 bases remaining between them. The CDR3 covers 12 residues. The germline CDR1 and CDR2 sequences are SGHTS and YDEGEE. Based on the CDR3 plus reference TRBV5-8 and TRBJ1-1, the full variable domain is EAGVTQSPTHLIKTRGQQATLRCSPISGHTSVYWYQQALGLGLQFLLWYDEGEERNRGNFPPRFSGRQFPNYSSELNVNALELEDSALYLCASSWGNTEAFFGQGTRLTVV.